This is a list of T cell receptor beta chains from one sample in a study of blood T cell repertoires in COVID-19. The method was immunoSEQ multiplex PCR; TCRdb's version includes in-frame clones alone and lacks a portion of them. The table records 250,000 to 400,000 clones, 90% of them present only once. What was sequenced was peripheral blood. The source is a woman aged 30 to 39 with COVID-19, enrolled during active disease. Each CDR3 is given with its conserved first and last residue. D genes are given only for firm matches. Size values are once, few and many counts, or a class for expanded clones, and some rows have none.

>TRBJ2-2|12|.|.|TRBV6-5
CASTSNTGELFF
TGTGCCAGCACATCGAACACCGGGGAGCTGTTTTTT
>TRBJ2-5|16|few|TRBD2|TRBV30
CAWSVWASGRTETQYF
TGTGCCTGGAGTGTATGGGCCAGCGGGAGAACAGAGACCCAGTACTTC
>TRBJ2-7|14|.|TRBD2|TRBV2
CASSLTSGRGEQYF
TGTGCCAGCAGTCTCACTAGCGGGAGAGGGGAGCAGTACTTC
>TRBJ2-1|14|.|TRBD1|TRBV11-2
CASSTRTGGNEQFF
TGTGCCAGCAGCACCCGGACAGGGGGGAATGAGCAGTTCTTC
>TRBJ1-5|14|.|TRBD1|TRBV10-2
CASSGDREVQPQHF
TGCGCCAGCAGTGGAGACAGGGAGGTTCAGCCCCAGCATTTT
>TRBJ2-7|13|.|.|TRBV6-5
CASSYMGGYEQYF
TGTGCCAGCAGTTACATGGGGGGATACGAGCAGTACTTC
>TRBJ1-1|13|.|.|TRBV30
CAWQPDSNTEAFF
TGTGCCTGGCAACCCGACAGTAACACTGAAGCTTTCTTT
>TRBJ1-2|14|.|TRBD1|TRBV27
CASSFVGQGNGYTF
TGTGCCAGCAGTTTCGTGGGACAGGGGAATGGCTACACCTTC
>TRBJ1-4|16|.|TRBD1|TRBV5-4
CASSLAGGAVFEKLFF
TGTGCCAGCAGCTTGGCAGGGGGCGCAGTGTTTGAAAAACTGTTTTTT
>TRBJ2-7|14|.|.|TRBV7-9
CASSEPGRTYEQYF
TGTGCCAGCAGCGAGCCTGGGAGGACCTACGAGCAGTACTTC
>TRBJ2-3|18|.|TRBD2|TRBV2
CASSEARLAGGLTDTQYF
TGTGCCAGCAGTGAAGCGAGACTAGCGGGAGGCCTCACAGATACGCAGTATTTT
>TRBJ2-5|14|.|TRBD1|TRBV7-9
CASRGTGPQETQYF
TGTGCCAGCCGTGGGACAGGCCCTCAAGAGACCCAGTACTTC
>TRBJ1-6|16|.|.|TRBV5-1
CASSPGLGQGNSPLHF
TGCGCCAGCAGCCCCGGTTTGGGGCAGGGTAATTCACCCCTCCACTTT
>TRBJ2-3|16|few|.|TRBV28
CASTPGDFHSTDTQYF
TGTGCCAGCACCCCGGGGGACTTTCATAGCACAGATACGCAGTATTTT
>TRBJ1-5|16|.|.|TRBV5-5
CASSLAVGQTNQPQHF
TGTGCCAGCAGCTTGGCCGTGGGACAAACGAATCAGCCCCAGCATTTT
>TRBJ2-1|11|.|.|TRBV2
CASTEGGEQFF
TGTGCCAGCACGGAGGGCGGAGAGCAGTTCTTC
>TRBJ1-2|13|.|TRBD1|TRBV28
CASRQDRGYGYTF
TGTGCCAGCAGACAGGACAGGGGCTATGGCTACACCTTC
>TRBJ1-1|14|.|.|TRBV30
CAWSVGGPGAEAFF
TGTGCCTGGAGTGTAGGAGGCCCGGGGGCTGAAGCTTTCTTT
>TRBJ2-1|15|.|TRBD2|TRBV11-3
CASSLETSGSDEQFF
TGTGCCAGCAGCTTAGAAACTAGCGGGAGCGATGAGCAGTTCTTC
>TRBJ2-5|14|once|.|TRBV27
CASSSRDTQETQYF
TGTGCCAGCAGTTCCAGGGACACCCAAGAGACCCAGTACTTC
>TRBJ1-3|17|.|.|TRBV7-2
CASSLQDTVFSGNTIYF
TGTGCCAGCAGCTTACAAGACACAGTCTTCTCTGGAAACACCATATATTTT
>TRBJ1-2|14|once|.|TRBV11-3
CASSLDRGGSGYTF
TGTGCCAGCAGCTTAGATCGGGGAGGCAGTGGCTACACCTTC
>TRBJ1-3|13|.|.|TRBV7-8
CASSLASGNTIYF
TGTGCCAGCAGCTTGGCCTCTGGAAACACCATATATTTT
>TRBJ1-1|13|.|.|TRBV5-5
CASSLRAGDEAFF
TGTGCCAGCAGCTTGCGGGCAGGGGATGAAGCTTTCTTT
>TRBJ2-5|13|.|TRBD2|TRBV6-5
CASKSSGIETQYF
TGTGCCAGCAAATCTAGCGGGATAGAGACCCAGTACTTC
>TRBJ2-5|16|.|TRBD2|TRBV10-3
CAISESSSGGSETQYF
TGTGCCATCAGTGAGTCTTCCAGCGGGGGGTCAGAGACCCAGTACTTC
>TRBJ1-2|14|.|TRBD1|TRBV28
CASLPGQGLYGYTF
TGTGCCAGCTTACCGGGACAGGGTTTGTATGGCTACACCTTC
>TRBJ1-2|15|once|TRBD1|TRBV6-5
CASSYRAGGHYGYTF
TGTGCCAGCAGTTACCGAGCAGGGGGCCACTATGGCTACACCTTC
>TRBJ1-5|15|few|.|TRBV9
CASLPQEDSNQPQHF
TGTGCCAGCTTACCTCAGGAGGATAGCAATCAGCCCCAGCATTTT
>TRBJ2-7|17|.|TRBD2|TRBV3-1/TRBV3-2
CASSHASLGRETYEQYF
TGTGCCAGCAGCCACGCTTCCCTTGGGCGGGAGACCTACGAGCAGTACTTC
>TRBJ2-7|14|.|TRBD1|TRBV7-8
CASSSDRGQREQYF
TGTGCCAGCAGCTCGGACAGGGGGCAAAGGGAGCAGTACTTC
>TRBJ1-5|15|few|TRBD1|TRBV6-5
CASTEDRGRNQPQHF
TGTGCCAGCACCGAAGACAGGGGGCGCAATCAGCCCCAGCATTTT
>TRBJ2-1|13|.|.|TRBV5-8
CASSSRGPNEQFF
TGTGCCAGCAGCTCGCGCGGGCCCAATGAGCAGTTCTTC
>TRBJ1-6|12|once|.|TRBV11-2
CASQSGNSPLHF
TGTGCCAGCCAAAGCGGGAATTCACCCCTCCACTTT
>TRBJ1-2|13|.|TRBD1|TRBV29-1
CSVGGQGASGYTF
TGCAGCGTTGGTGGACAGGGGGCAAGCGGCTACACCTTC
>TRBJ2-3|14|.|.|TRBV2
CASSEGLDPDTQYF
TGTGCCAGCAGTGAAGGACTAGACCCAGATACGCAGTATTTT
>TRBJ2-5|16|.|TRBD1|TRBV5-4
CASSLAGQGAAGTQYF
TGTGCCAGCAGCTTGGCAGGACAGGGGGCAGCGGGGACCCAGTACTTC
>TRBJ2-1|14|.|.|TRBV7-9
CASSSDYPYNEQFF
TGTGCCAGCAGCTCGGACTACCCCTACAATGAGCAGTTCTTC
>TRBJ1-1|14|.|TRBD1|TRBV7-2
CASSPTGGGTEAFF
TGTGCCAGCAGCCCGACAGGGGGAGGGACTGAAGCTTTCTTT
>TRBJ2-3|17|.|TRBD2|TRBV11-2
CASSIDLPGLATDTQYF
TGTGCCAGCAGCATAGACCTACCGGGACTAGCTACAGATACGCAGTATTTT
>TRBJ2-1|13|.|TRBD2|TRBV28
CASSFGGRDEQFF
TGTGCCAGCAGTTTTGGAGGGAGGGATGAGCAGTTCTTC
>TRBJ1-6|17|.|.|TRBV15
CATSRDLAGAANSPLHF
TGTGCCACCAGCAGAGATCTGGCAGGGGCCGCGAATTCACCCCTCCACTTT
>TRBJ1-6|13|.|.|TRBV19
CASKGVSGSPLHF
TGTGCCAGTAAGGGGGTTTCGGGCTCACCCCTCCACTTT
>TRBJ2-7|15|.|TRBD2|TRBV11-2
CASSPLAGLSYEQYF
TGTGCCAGCAGTCCACTAGCGGGGCTCTCCTACGAGCAGTACTTC
>TRBJ1-1|16|.|.|TRBV6-1
CASSEAGDRRNTEAFF
TGTGCCAGCAGTGAAGCGGGCGACAGGAGGAACACTGAAGCTTTCTTT
>TRBJ2-3|19|.|TRBD1|TRBV7-9
CASSSYYIAGTGGTDTQYF
TGTGCCAGCAGTTCATATTACATAGCCGGGACAGGGGGCACAGATACGCAGTATTTT
>TRBJ1-4|16|once|.|TRBV10-3
CAISKQTEATNEKLFF
TGTGCCATCAGTAAACAGACAGAAGCAACTAATGAAAAACTGTTTTTT